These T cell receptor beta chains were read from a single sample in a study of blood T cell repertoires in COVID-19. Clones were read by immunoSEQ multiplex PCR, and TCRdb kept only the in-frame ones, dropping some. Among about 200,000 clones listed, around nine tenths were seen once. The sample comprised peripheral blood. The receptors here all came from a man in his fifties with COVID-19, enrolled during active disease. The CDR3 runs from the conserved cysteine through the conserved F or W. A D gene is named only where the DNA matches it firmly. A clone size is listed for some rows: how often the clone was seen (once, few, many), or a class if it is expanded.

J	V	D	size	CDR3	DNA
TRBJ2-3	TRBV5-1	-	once	CASSSEPITDTQYF	TGCGCCAGCAGCTCGGAGCCAATTACAGATACGCAGTATTTT
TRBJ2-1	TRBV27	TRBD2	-	CASSFGGRANEQFF	TGTGCCAGCAGTTTTGGCGGGAGGGCCAATGAGCAGTTCTTC
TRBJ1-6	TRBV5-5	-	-	CASSLVAQGSPLHF	TGTGCCAGCAGCTTGGTTGCCCAGGGTTCACCCCTCCACTTT
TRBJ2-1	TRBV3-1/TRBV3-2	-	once	CASSQAGREQFF	TGTGCCAGCAGCCAAGCAGGGCGTGAGCAGTTCTTC
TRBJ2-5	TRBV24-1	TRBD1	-	CATSDLVTGGRETQYF	TGTGCCACCAGTGATTTGGTGACAGGGGGCAGGGAGACCCAGTACTTC
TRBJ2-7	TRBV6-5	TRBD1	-	CASRRDRDSYEQYF	TGTGCCAGCAGGCGCGACAGGGATTCCTACGAGCAGTACTTC
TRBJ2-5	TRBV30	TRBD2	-	CAWSGTSALETQYF	TGTGCCTGGAGTGGGACTAGCGCGCTGGAGACCCAGTACTTC
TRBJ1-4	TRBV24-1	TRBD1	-	CATSDSRDRGVEKLFF	TGTGCCACCAGTGATTCCCGGGACAGGGGGGTAGAAAAACTGTTTTTT
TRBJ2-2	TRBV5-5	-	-	CASSFGQNTGELFF	TGTGCCAGCAGCTTCGGACAAAACACCGGGGAGCTGTTTTTT
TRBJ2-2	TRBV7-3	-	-	CASSLGQPNTGELFF	TGTGCCAGCAGCTTAGGACAGCCGAACACCGGGGAGCTGTTTTTT
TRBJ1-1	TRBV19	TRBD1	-	CASSSSTGIDTEAFF	TGTGCCAGTAGCAGCTCGACAGGGATCGACACTGAAGCTTTCTTT
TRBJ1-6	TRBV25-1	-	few	CASSANRDWNSPLHF	TGTGCCAGCAGCGCCAACAGGGATTGGAATTCACCCCTCCACTTT
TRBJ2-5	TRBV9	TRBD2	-	CASSASGNTQETQYF	TGTGCCAGCAGCGCTAGCGGGAACACCCAAGAGACCCAGTACTTC
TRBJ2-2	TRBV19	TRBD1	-	CASSNRGHTGELFF	TGTGCCAGTTCCAACAGGGGGCACACCGGGGAGCTGTTTTTT
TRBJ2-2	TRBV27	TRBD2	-	CASTQRGAGLANTGELFF	TGTGCCAGCACTCAAAGGGGGGCGGGACTAGCGAACACCGGGGAGCTGTTTTTT
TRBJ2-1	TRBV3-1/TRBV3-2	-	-	CASSQAQGLQSYNEQFF	TGTGCCAGCAGCCAAGCGCAGGGACTGCAATCGTACAATGAGCAGTTCTTC
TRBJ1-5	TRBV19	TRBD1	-	CASSIRTGPQPQHF	TGTGCCAGTAGTATAAGGACAGGGCCTCAGCCCCAGCATTTT
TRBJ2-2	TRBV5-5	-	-	CASRPAGNTGELFF	TGTGCCAGCAGGCCCGCGGGTAACACCGGGGAGCTGTTTTTT
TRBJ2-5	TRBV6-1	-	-	CASSEVREETQYF	TGTGCCAGCAGTGAAGTCCGGGAAGAGACCCAGTACTTC
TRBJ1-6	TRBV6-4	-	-	CASSDSTGPLHF	TGTGCCAGCAGTGACTCGACGGGGCCCCTCCACTTT
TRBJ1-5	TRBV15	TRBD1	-	CATSRGRGNQPQHF	TGTGCCACCAGCAGAGGCAGGGGGAATCAGCCCCAGCATTTT
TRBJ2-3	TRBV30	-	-	CAWSVRIPTDTQYF	TGTGCCTGGAGTGTCAGGATCCCCACAGATACGCAGTATTTT
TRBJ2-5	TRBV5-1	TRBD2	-	CASKGTSGQETQYF	TGCGCCAGCAAAGGGACTAGCGGCCAAGAGACCCAGTACTTC
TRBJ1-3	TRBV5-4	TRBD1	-	CASSPDLRTGGGNTIYF	TGTGCCAGCAGCCCTGATCTAAGGACAGGGGGTGGAAACACCATATATTTT
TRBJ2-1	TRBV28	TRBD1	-	CASSFPGQYNEQFF	TGTGCCAGCAGTTTCCCGGGACAGTACAATGAGCAGTTCTTC
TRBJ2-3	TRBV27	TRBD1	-	CASSWQGADTQYF	TGTGCCAGCAGTTGGCAGGGGGCAGATACGCAGTATTTT
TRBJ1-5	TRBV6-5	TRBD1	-	CASREGASGNQPQHF	TGTGCCAGCAGGGAGGGGGCGAGCGGCAATCAGCCCCAGCATTTT